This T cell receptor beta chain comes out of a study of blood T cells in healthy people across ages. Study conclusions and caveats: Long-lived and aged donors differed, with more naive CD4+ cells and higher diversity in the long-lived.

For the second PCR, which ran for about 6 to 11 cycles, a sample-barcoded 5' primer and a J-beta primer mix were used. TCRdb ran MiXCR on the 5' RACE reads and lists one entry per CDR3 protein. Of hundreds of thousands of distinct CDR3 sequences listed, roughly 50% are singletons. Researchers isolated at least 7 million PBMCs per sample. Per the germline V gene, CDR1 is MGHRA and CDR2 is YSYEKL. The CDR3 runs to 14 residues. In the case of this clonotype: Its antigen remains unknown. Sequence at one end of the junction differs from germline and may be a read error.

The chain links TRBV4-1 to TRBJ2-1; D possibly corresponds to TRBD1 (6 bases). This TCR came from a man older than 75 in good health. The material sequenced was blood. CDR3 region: CVSSQDSGVGEQFF. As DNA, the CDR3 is TGCGTCAGCAGCCAGGACTCAGGGGTGGGGGAGCAGTTCTTC.